One and the same sample provided the 25 T cell receptor beta chains below, sequenced in a study of T-cell memory formation after mild COVID-19. TCRdb reanalysed the 5' RACE reads using MiXCR and keeps one entry per CDR3 protein. The sample consists of approximately 180,000 distinct CDR3 sequences, 16% of them appearing once. The source material was PBMCs or a T cell subset sorted from them (not recorded which). These receptors all stem from an adult woman who had mild COVID-19 (a few samples of this study predate the infection). Cell type and time point are not known.

V gene TRBV5-1 combines with J gene TRBJ2-1; D is undetermined. CDR3 size: 16 residues. V lost 4 bases and J lost 2, with 16 bases in between. Per germline, CDR1 SGHRS and CDR2 YFSETQ. CDR3 loop: CASSPRDIDPYNEQFF. The DNA for the CDR3 is TGCGCCAGCAGCCCCCGCGACATTGACCCCTACAATGAGCAGTTCTTC.

This clonotype was found a few times. J is TRBJ2-3 and V is TRBV27, with a tentative D call TRBD1 (5 bases). Germline V CDR1 and CDR2: MNHEY, SMNVEV (reference sequence). Deletions cut 2 bases from V and 0 bases from J, with 18 bases between. The CDR3 sequence is 18 residues long. This CDR3 reads CASSLAPNRLPSTDTQYF. CDR3 bases: TGTGCCAGCAGTTTAGCGCCGAACAGGTTACCTAGCACAGATACGCAGTATTTT.

A single count supports this clonotype. An end of the junction differs from the germline gene, which may be a read error. The V and J genes are TRBV6-2 or TRBV6-3 and TRBJ1-5; 7 bases map to TRBD1. The CDR3 totals 14 residues. The germline CDR1 and CDR2 sequences are MNHEY and SVGEGT. The CDR3, as DNA: TGTGCCAGCAGTTACGAGGGGGCCAATCAGACCCAGCATTTT. This sequence encodes CASSYEGANQTQHF.

The V and J genes are TRBV4-3 and TRBJ2-5; D unclear. This CDR3 has 15 amino acids. Trimming took off 6 bases at V and 5 bases at J, with 19 bases between the two ends. CDR1 and CDR2 from the germline V gene are LGHNA and YSLEER. The CDR3 nucleotides read TGCGCCAGCAGTCCCAGGCACGGTGCTAAGGAGACCCAGTACTTC. This gives the protein CASSPRHGAKETQYF.

This chain joins TRBV5-1 and TRBJ2-7, with 9 positions matching TRBD1. Trimming removed 5 bases from V and 4 bases from J; junction bases left unmatched: 10. There are 15 residues in the CDR3. Germline V gene sequence: CDR1 SGHRS, CDR2 YFSETQ. CDR3 protein: CASRVEQGAAYEQYF. The CDR3 DNA sequence: TGCGCCAGCAGGGTTGAACAGGGGGCTGCATACGAGCAGTACTTC.

This clonotype was found a few times. V is TRBV12-3 or TRBV12-4 and J is TRBJ2-2; possible D gene TRBD1, 6 bases. Trimming shortened V by 6 bases and J by 3 bases, and 11 bases separated the two germline ends. The CDR3 length is 14 residues. The CDR3 reads CASRGAGDTGELFF. The CDR3 DNA is TGTGCCAGCAGGGGCGCAGGGGACACCGGGGAGCTGTTTTTT.

The rearrangement links TRBV15 to TRBJ2-2; D unresolved. The length of the CDR3 is 13 residues. The V gene lost 3 bases and the J gene lost 9 bases, with 11 bases spanning the gap. The germline CDR1 and CDR2 sequences are LNHNV and YYDKDF (reference sequence). CDR3 bases: TGTGCCACCAGCAGGCTAGTCCTTCGGGAGCTGTTTTTT. This translates into CATSRLVLRELFF.

The chain carries TRBV12-3 or TRBV12-4 and TRBJ1-2; 10 bases match TRBD1. Germline trimming cut 3 bases from V and 7 bases from J; bases unmatched to any gene: 5. The CDR3 contains 14 residues. The CDR3 nucleotides are TGTGCCAGCAGTTTGGACAGGGGGAAGAGTGGCTACACCTTC. The encoded protein is CASSLDRGKSGYTF.

This clonotype was counted between two and nine times. The J gene is TRBJ2-7, the V gene TRBV20-1, with 13 bases that match TRBD2. The CDR3 is 15 amino acids. V trimming: 1 base; J trimming: 8 bases; junction bases outside the gene matches: 8. From germline, CDR1 is DFQATT and CDR2 SNEGSKA (reference sequence). The CDR3: CSARVALAGGPQQYF. CDR3 bases: TGCAGTGCTAGAGTGGCACTAGCGGGGGGGCCCCAGCAGTACTTC.

This clonotype was counted between two and nine times. The chain employs TRBV15 and TRBJ2-3, with 9 nucleotides matching TRBD2. The CDR3 runs 14 residues. Trimming cost V 0 bases and J 12 bases; bases outside gene matches: 7. CDR1 LNHNV and CDR2 YYDKDF come from the germline V gene (reference sequence). In DNA form, the CDR3 reads TGTGCCACCAGCAGAGACTTAGCGGGAGTATCTCAGTATTTT. This translates into CATSRDLAGVSQYF.

In this sample, this clonotype turned up a few times. The chain uses TRBV6-5 and TRBJ1-4; weak D call: TRBD1 (5 bases). The CDR3 runs 15 residues. Germline CDR1 MNHEY, CDR2 SVGAGI. Trimming removed 0 bases at V and 5 bases at J, with 10 bases between. CDR3 nucleotides: TGTGCCAGCAGTTACTCTTCAGGGCAAAATGAAAAACTGTTTTTT. Translation gives CASSYSSGQNEKLFF.

This sequence joins TRBV24-1 and TRBJ1-1; maybe TRBD1 (5 bases). Per germline, CDR1 KGHDR and CDR2 SFDVKD. V lost 4 bases and J 4 bases, leaving 15 bases between the germline ends. The CDR3 loop spans 15 amino acids. The CDR3: CATSERQGSTTEAFF. CDR3 sequence (DNA): TGTGCCACCAGTGAGCGTCAGGGATCAACCACTGAAGCTTTCTTT.

The chain couples TRBV7-2 to TRBJ2-2, with 7 bases that match TRBD1. Unmatched junction bases numbered 9, after V lost 4 bases and J lost 4 bases. Per germline, CDR1 SGHTA and CDR2 FQGNSA. This CDR3 is 16 amino acids long. The CDR3 region is CASSWDRDRVTGELFF. In DNA form, the CDR3 reads TGTGCCAGCAGCTGGGACCGCGACAGGGTCACCGGGGAGCTGTTTTTT.

The chain uses TRBV12-3 or TRBV12-4 and TRBJ2-7; 9 bases line up with TRBD1. V shed 5 bases and J 6 bases; nucleotides not matched to a gene: 17. The CDR3 totals 17 residues. Here the CDR3 reads CASSASRQGVFSVEQYF. CDR3 in DNA: TGTGCCAGCAGTGCCTCCCGACAGGGGGTATTTTCGGTCGAGCAGTACTTC.

V usage is TRBV5-5 and J usage is TRBJ2-7, with D maybe TRBD2 (7 bases). V was cut by 0 bases and J by 4 bases, with 14 bases left in between. The CDR3 has 15 residues. Germline-derived CDR1 and CDR2 are SGHKS and YYEKEE (reference sequence). The CDR3 DNA is TGTGCCAGCAGCTTGGGTGGGGGGGCAGATTACGAGCAGTACTTC. Its protein product is CASSLGGGADYEQYF.

The chain joins TRBV12-3 or TRBV12-4 to TRBJ1-6; D remains ambiguous. This CDR3 spans 12 amino acids. With 3 bases removed from V and 7 bases from J, the gap between germline ends came to 4 bases. CDR3 sequence: CASSFGNSPLHF. In nucleotides, the CDR3 is TGTGCCAGCAGTTTCGGGAATTCACCCCTCCACTTT.

This sequence joins TRBV18 and TRBJ1-1; no firm D call. Trimming stripped 4 bases from V and 5 bases from J, with 11 bases between. Germline V gene data show CDR1 as KGHSH and CDR2 as LQKENI. The length of the CDR3 is 13 residues. The CDR3 coding sequence is TGTGCCAGCTCACGACTAGGGTTAACTGAAGCTTTCTTT. It codes for CASSRLGLTEAFF.

This clonotype turned up a few times. The chain carries TRBV5-1 and TRBJ2-7; 8 bases align to TRBD2. The trim removed 1 base at V and 2 bases at J, leaving 8 bases unmatched. This CDR3 comprises 16 residues. CDR1 SGHRS and CDR2 YFSETQ come from the germline V gene. The DNA of the CDR3 is TGCGCCAGCAGCTTGAATCCCAGCGGGAGTACCTACGAGCAGTACTTC. It translates to CASSLNPSGSTYEQYF.

In this sample, this clonotype turned up a few times. V and J are TRBV6-1 and TRBJ1-5; tentative D call: TRBD1 (5 bases). The V end was cut by 2 bases, the J end by 2 bases, with 13 bases between. CDR3 length equals 16 residues. CDR1 and CDR2 (germline): MNHNS, SASEGT. The CDR3 spells CASSESRVRGNQPQHF. In DNA, the CDR3 is TGTGCCAGCAGTGAATCAAGGGTCAGGGGCAATCAGCCCCAGCATTTT.

The chain couples TRBV20-1 to TRBJ2-3; no reliable D call. V was trimmed by 0 bases and J by 0 bases, leaving 4 bases between them. The CDR3 is 13 residues long. Germline CDR1 DFQATT, CDR2 SNEGSKA (reference sequence). This CDR3 reads CSAREDSTDTQYF. The CDR3 nucleotides read TGCAGTGCTAGAGAGGACAGCACAGATACGCAGTATTTT.

This clonotype was detected only a few times. The rearrangement uses TRBV11-3 and TRBJ2-7, with TRBD1 as a possible D gene (6 bases). The germline V gene has CDR1 SGHNT and CDR2 YENEEA. The ends were cut back, 4 bases at V and 4 bases at J, with 26 bases in the middle. The CDR3 sequence is 18 residues long. Written as DNA, the CDR3 is TGTGCCAGCAGCTCGCCCTCCGGGTTGGGGACAACCCGGTACGAGCAGTACTTC. This gives the protein CASSSPSGLGTTRYEQYF.

The rearrangement joins TRBV23-1 to TRBJ1-2; the match to TRBD1 covers 7 bases. TRBV23-1 is an ORF, with its function uncertain. The CDR3 loop spans 19 amino acids. The V and J ends lost 2 bases and 4 bases, in that order; junction bases with no gene match: 19. This CDR3 reads CASSQPAEWTQGGSYGYTF. Here the CDR3 DNA reads TGCGCCAGCAGTCAACCAGCTGAATGGACGCAGGGGGGCTCCTATGGCTACACCTTC.

The V call is TRBV11-2, the J call TRBJ2-1; D tentatively fits TRBD1 or TRBD2 (5 bases each). The CDR3 is 11 residues long. V was shortened by 5 bases and J by 8 bases, with 7 bases between the two germline ends. Germline assignment: CDR1 SGHAT and CDR2 FQNNGV. CDR3 region: CASSGGYEQFF. In DNA form, the CDR3 reads TGTGCCAGCAGCGGGGGTTATGAGCAGTTCTTC.

This clonotype was recorded only once. V usage is TRBV7-9 and J usage is TRBJ2-3; 9 bases fit TRBD2. V was clipped by 5 bases and J by 3 bases; unmatched bases: 6. The CDR3 is 15 residues long. Germline CDR1 SEHNR, CDR2 FQNEAQ (reference sequence). The CDR3 is CASSKLAGVTDTQYF. Here the CDR3 DNA reads TGTGCCAGCAGCAAATTAGCGGGAGTTACAGATACGCAGTATTTT.

DNA for the CDR3: TGCAGTGCTAGAGACACCCGGGACACCCCGGGGCCTAATTCACCCCTCCACTTT. It yields the protein CSARDTRDTPGPNSPLHF. The V call is TRBV20-1, the J call TRBJ1-6, with D perhaps matching TRBD1 (6 bases). V gave up 0 bases and J gave up 6 bases, with 21 bases separating them. Germline lookup yields CDR1 DFQATT and CDR2 SNEGSKA (reference sequence). This CDR3 comprises 18 residues.